Listed below are T cell receptor beta chains from one sample, sequenced in a study of T cell responses to AZD1222 COVID-19 vaccine. TCRdb keeps only in-frame clones here, not all; method: immunoSEQ multiplex PCR. Among about 130,000 clones listed, about 93% were seen once. This sample comprised peripheral blood, obtained 28 days after the second AZD1222 dose. These receptors all stem from an adult who received the AZD1222 COVID-19 vaccine. The CDR3 runs from the conserved cysteine through the conserved F or W. A D gene is named only where the DNA matches it firmly. The size field is filled for only some rows; it gives once, few, many or a size class.

D gene | clone size | J gene | V gene | CDR3 protein | CDR3 DNA
TRBD1 | NA | TRBJ1-3 | TRBV10-3 | CAISGPRTGVSLSSGNTIYF | TGTGCCATCAGTGGCCCGAGGACAGGGGTTTCTCTAAGCTCTGGAAACACCATATATTTT
NA | NA | TRBJ1-1 | TRBV30 | CAWSDTDTEAFF | TGTGCCTGGAGTGATACGGACACTGAAGCTTTCTTT
NA | NA | TRBJ1-6 | TRBV2 | CASSDRKNNSPLHF | TGTGCCAGCAGTGACAGAAAGAATAATTCACCCCTCCACTTT
TRBD1 | NA | TRBJ1-2 | TRBV7-9 | CASSPNRGLDYGYTF | TGTGCCAGCAGCCCCAACAGGGGGCTGGACTATGGCTACACCTTC
NA | once | TRBJ2-3 | TRBV18 | CASSPLAELTDTQYF | TGTGCCAGCTCACCACTGGCGGAGCTCACAGATACGCAGTATTTT
NA | NA | TRBJ1-6 | TRBV4-1 | CASSQDHGTFSSSYNSPLHF | TGCGCCAGCAGCCAAGATCATGGGACATTTTCGAGCTCCTATAATTCACCCCTCCACTTT
NA | once | TRBJ1-4 | TRBV19 | CASSGDPVASNEKLFF | TGTGCCAGTAGCGGGGACCCGGTGGCCTCTAATGAAAAACTGTTTTTT
NA | NA | TRBJ1-1 | TRBV29-1 | CSAEGRSTEAFF | TGCAGCGCCGAAGGGAGAAGCACTGAAGCTTTCTTT
NA | NA | TRBJ2-4 | TRBV28 | CASSLPGWEEDIQYF | TGTGCCAGCAGTTTACCAGGGTGGGAGGAGGACATTCAGTACTTC
NA | NA | TRBJ1-5 | TRBV19 | CASSIEGAWQPQHF | TGTGCCAGTAGTATAGAGGGGGCCTGGCAGCCCCAGCATTTT
TRBD1 | NA | TRBJ1-6 | TRBV28 | CASSPGQVASPLHF | TGTGCCAGCAGCCCAGGACAGGTAGCTTCACCCCTCCACTTT
NA | medium-sized | TRBJ1-6 | TRBV6-6 | CASSYSGGYNSPLHF | TGTGCCAGCAGTTACTCTGGGGGCTATAATTCACCCCTCCACTTT
TRBD2 | NA | TRBJ2-5 | TRBV5-1 | CASSLERRTSGGETQYF | TGCGCCAGCAGCTTGGAACGTCGGACTAGCGGGGGGGAGACCCAGTACTTC
NA | NA | TRBJ1-2 | TRBV6-2/TRBV6-3 | CASSSAYWRGYTF | TGTGCCAGCAGTTCCGCGTATTGGAGAGGCTACACCTTC
NA | NA | TRBJ1-5 | TRBV10-3 | CAISGAASNQPQHF | TGTGCCATCAGTGGGGCAGCTAGCAATCAGCCCCAGCATTTT
NA | once | TRBJ1-5 | TRBV19 | CASSIGYGMGQPQHF | TGTGCCAGTAGTATCGGGTATGGGATGGGTCAGCCCCAGCATTTT
NA | few | TRBJ2-2 | TRBV30 | CAWRAPPGDVGELFF | TGTGCCTGGAGGGCACCTCCAGGGGATGTCGGGGAGCTGTTTTTT
TRBD1 | NA | TRBJ2-3 | TRBV5-1 | CASNAGTGYTDTQYF | TGCGCCAGCAATGCCGGGACAGGGTACACAGATACGCAGTATTTT
NA | NA | TRBJ1-6 | TRBV6-1 | CASSDRASGSPLHF | TGTGCCAGCAGTGACCGGGCCTCTGGATCACCCCTCCACTTT
NA | NA | TRBJ1-3 | TRBV7-3 | CASSLSGSSGNTIYF | TGTGCCAGCAGCTTATCGGGCAGCTCTGGAAACACCATATATTTT
NA | NA | TRBJ2-2 | TRBV28 | CASSGQIPLPGELFF | TGTGCCAGCAGTGGCCAGATCCCACTCCCCGGGGAGCTGTTTTTT
TRBD1 | NA | TRBJ2-5 | TRBV9 | CASSEQGAQAETQYF | TGTGCCAGCAGCGAACAGGGGGCTCAGGCAGAGACCCAGTACTTC
NA | NA | TRBJ1-2 | TRBV12-3/TRBV12-4 | CASSDTGNYGYTF | TGTGCCAGCTCCGATACAGGGAACTATGGCTACACCTTC
NA | NA | TRBJ1-3 | TRBV28 | CASWNPISGNTIYF | TGTGCCAGCTGGAACCCTATCTCTGGAAACACCATATATTTT
TRBD2 | NA | TRBJ2-5 | TRBV18 | CASSPRTSQQETQYF | TGTGCCAGCTCACCACGGACTAGTCAACAAGAGACCCAGTACTTC
TRBD2 | few | TRBJ2-7 | TRBV7-6 | CASSLGRGGIYEQYF | TGTGCCAGCAGCCTAGGACGGGGGGGAATCTACGAGCAGTACTTC
NA | NA | TRBJ1-1 | TRBV18 | CASSPQEGRYTEAFF | TGTGCCAGCTCACCACAGGAGGGTAGGTACACTGAAGCTTTCTTT
NA | NA | TRBJ2-1 | TRBV24-1 | CATSDFGGPQHLNEQFF | TGTGCCACCAGTGATTTCGGGGGGCCCCAACATTTAAATGAGCAGTTCTTC
NA | NA | TRBJ1-5 | TRBV2 | CASKGQNSNQPQHF | TGTGCCAGCAAAGGACAGAATAGCAATCAGCCCCAGCATTTT
NA | NA | TRBJ1-5 | TRBV11-2 | CASTPSGSNQPQHF | TGTGCCAGCACCCCGTCCGGCTCCAATCAGCCCCAGCATTTT
TRBD1 | NA | TRBJ1-1 | TRBV6-2/TRBV6-3 | CASSTGAVTEAFF | TGTGCCAGCAGTACAGGGGCAGTCACTGAAGCTTTCTTT
NA | NA | TRBJ1-1 | TRBV20-1 | CSASFWGPGFENTEAFF | TGCAGTGCTAGTTTTTGGGGTCCAGGATTCGAAAACACTGAAGCTTTCTTT